The clone carrying this TCR beta chain was seen ten or more times. Its antigen remains unknown. The data stem from a study of T cell repertoires in cytomegalovirus infection. About the research overall: Indications of both CMV infection and matching HLA type were provided by public TCR beta signatures. General observations from the study: Of the TCR beta families, the public ones yielded a cumulative frequency that identified carriers of CMV plus the relevant HLA.

MiXCR, run by TCRdb on the reads, gives a single entry per CDR3 protein. The sample holds around 490,000 distinct CDR3 sequences, about 30% seen once. CDR1 is SGHVS, CDR2 FQNEAQ, per germline. V was clipped by 5 bases and J by 7 bases; unmatched bases: 10. CDR3 length equals 16 residues. Sequences were obtained from PBMCs. This sequence originates from a human donor in good health (CMV status not recorded). Some clones in this sample may be carry-over from other donors' samples. The chain uses TRBV7-8 and TRBJ1-6; 8 bases match TRBD1. CDR3 in amino acids: CASSQDRTGINSPLHF. The CDR3 nucleotides read TGTGCCAGCAGCCAGGACAGGACAGGGATAAATTCACCCCTCCACTTT.